This is a list of T cell receptor beta chains from one sample in a study of T-cell reconstitution after alpha-beta-depleted transplantation in children. TCRdb reprocessed the PCR reads via MiXCR and lists one record per CDR3 protein. The sample includes about 300,000 distinct CDR3 sequences, 9.5% to 13% of them seen just once. The sequenced sample was PBMCs, obtained before TCRalphabeta/CD19-depleted stem cell transplant. The receptor source for this set is a boy less than two years old with acute myeloid leukemia, due to receive a stem cell transplant. Both conserved end residues are part of each CDR3. Each record gives: J gene, V gene, CDR3 protein.

TRBJ1-5 | TRBV10-3 | CAISEVMGEKNQHF
TRBJ2-7 | TRBV7-2 | CASSLTAGATYEQYF
TRBJ1-1 | TRBV20-1 | CSASSDRVWPNGEAFF
TRBJ2-1 | TRBV10-3 | CAIGTSSYNEQFF
TRBJ2-7 | TRBV12-3/TRBV12-4 | CASRPTSGGVRQYF
TRBJ2-7 | TRBV7-2 | CASSPWTGRYEQYF
TRBJ2-2 | TRBV4-3 | CASSQNQGTGELFF
TRBJ2-6 | TRBV10-3 | CAISGRGVSSGANVLTF
TRBJ2-7 | TRBV28 | CASSLRAIHEQYF
TRBJ2-7 | TRBV5-1 | CASSVGDLYEQYF
TRBJ2-1 | TRBV7-3 | CASSLWSRSDEQFF
TRBJ1-1 | TRBV29-1 | CSVDAAMNTEAFF
TRBJ2-1 | TRBV7-2 | CASSLRWEAFNEQFF
TRBJ2-1 | TRBV10-3 | CAISETSGAPNNEQFF
TRBJ2-7 | TRBV10-3 | CAISEGGSFYEQYF
TRBJ2-5 | TRBV21-1 | CASISKHGKETQYF
TRBJ1-6 | TRBV7-2 | CASSYWDGRGSPLHF
TRBJ2-1 | TRBV10-3 | CAISESGHYNEQFF
TRBJ2-1 | TRBV7-2 | CASSLASLAGGPRNEQFF
TRBJ1-1 | TRBV9 | CASSVSVDTEAFF
TRBJ2-4 | TRBV20-1 | CSARGGARDIQYF
TRBJ2-3 | TRBV5-8 | CASPDTQYF
TRBJ2-5 | TRBV20-1 | CSARDLFGGQETQYF
TRBJ2-7 | TRBV15 | CATSRAIRAPYEQYF
TRBJ1-6 | TRBV30 | CAWTANSPLHF
TRBJ2-1 | TRBV4-3 | CASSHPLAGGPTGNEQFF
TRBJ2-7 | TRBV7-8 | CASRLDPYEQYF
TRBJ2-5 | TRBV5-1 | CASSSTGGETQYF
TRBJ2-5 | TRBV18 | CASSPNTQETQYF
TRBJ2-5 | TRBV14 | CASSQVYQETQYF
TRBJ2-1 | TRBV12-3/TRBV12-4 | CASSFRRDEQFF
TRBJ2-1 | TRBV4-3 | CASSQSGDNEQFF
TRBJ1-1 | TRBV6-2/TRBV6-3 | CASSYRQGDTEAFF
TRBJ1-2 | TRBV28 | CATDGTGTRNYGYTF
TRBJ2-5 | TRBV5-4 | CASSRLLAGEETQYF
TRBJ2-2 | TRBV6-7 | CASRNRGTGELFF
TRBJ2-7 | TRBV11-2 | CASSLQFRSYEQYF
TRBJ1-5 | TRBV7-8 | CASSLEGVANQPQHF
TRBJ2-2 | TRBV19 | CASSIRDRVTPGELFF
TRBJ2-4 | TRBV11-2 | CASSLYGSKVAKNIQYF
TRBJ2-5 | TRBV29-1 | CSVETARETQYF
TRBJ2-1 | TRBV7-9 | CASSLVGTGGNREQFF
TRBJ2-3 | TRBV14 | CASSQELASSTDTQYF
TRBJ2-2 | TRBV9 | CASSLKGESNTGELFF
TRBJ2-1 | TRBV4-3 | CASSQDLAGVREQFF
TRBJ2-5 | TRBV6-5 | CASSSWDREETQYF
TRBJ2-7 | TRBV4-3 | CASSQVRGQDEQYF
TRBJ1-2 | TRBV9 | CASSVAGSNYGYTF
TRBJ1-2 | TRBV4-3 | CASSQEISLVSNYGYTF
TRBJ1-2 | TRBV4-3 | CASSQDRANYGYTF
TRBJ1-2 | TRBV11-2 | CASSRWQGQGAEGYTF
TRBJ2-5 | TRBV20-1 | CSVTTGTSGGYGTQYF
TRBJ2-7 | TRBV6-1 | CASSGGQGPQWEQYF
TRBJ2-3 | TRBV29-1 | CSVDWPPGAEEDTQYF
TRBJ2-3 | TRBV6-4 | CASSSGRASDTQYF
TRBJ2-1 | TRBV20-1 | CSASISGGAAYNEQFF
TRBJ2-7 | TRBV20-1 | CSARHHGDTWYEQYF
TRBJ2-7 | TRBV7-2 | CASSSPYARGPYEQYF
TRBJ1-6 | TRBV7-2 | CASSLVGNTGVSPLHF
TRBJ1-2 | TRBV20-1 | CSAPQGFYGYTF